This TCR beta chain emerged from a study of radiation and T cells in renal cell carcinoma. Findings and caveats of the study: Dominant CDR3 motifs occupied more repertoire in irradiated than control tumors.

In germline, CDR1 is ENHRY, CDR2 SYGVKD. V was clipped by 3 bases and J by 4 bases; unmatched bases: 2. The CDR3 totals 14 residues. Sample treatment: treatment-naive control, cytoreductive nephrectomy. The patient's renal cell carcinoma had clear cell pathology. A note on this clone: The antigen remains unidentified.

Some clones are missing from TCRdb's copy, which holds only in-frame ones; the method was immunoSEQ multiplex PCR. The sample holds about 18,000 clones, about 55% seen once. The TCR sequence derives from a man between 50 and 59 years old with renal cell carcinoma. Here the sequenced sample was tumor tissue, taken from a patient whose treatment was nephrectomy without radiotherapy. This chain links TRBV10-3 with TRBJ1-5; 8 bases are shared with TRBD1. The DNA for the CDR3 is TGTGCCATCAGTGACAGGGGGCTTAATCAGCCCCAGCATTTT. Protein product: CAISDRGLNQPQHF.